Below are 12 T cell receptor beta chains sequenced from a single sample in a study of patients and donors after allogeneic stem cell transplantation. MiXCR, run by TCRdb on the RT-PCR reads, gives a single entry per CDR3 protein. The sample lists about 110,000 distinct CDR3 sequences, over 30% occurring once. The material sequenced was blood, either unsorted or a sorted T cell fraction (not recorded which). Every receptor here comes from a human donor who was either an allogeneic HSCT recipient or a stem cell or donor lymphocyte infusion donor (not recorded which). It is not recorded whose cells these are; they may come from a transplant donor.

V is TRBV6-6 and J is TRBJ2-7; TRBD2 matches at 13 bases. V was clipped by 6 bases and J by 4 bases; unmatched bases: 9. The CDR3 contains 16 residues. Germline CDR1 is MNHNY and CDR2 is SVGAGI (reference sequence). The CDR3 sequence: CASRRPGLAGSYEQYF. CDR3 nucleotide sequence: TGTGCCAGCAGAAGACCGGGACTAGCGGGAAGTTACGAGCAGTACTTC.

This clonotype has a handful of counts. The chain combines TRBV29-1 with TRBJ2-3; 8 nucleotides line up with TRBD2. The CDR3 runs to 14 residues. The ends lost 2 bases at V and 2 bases at J; junction bases unmatched: 3. Germline loops: CDR1 SQVTM, CDR2 ANQGSEA. CDR3 in DNA: TGCAGCGTTGAACTCGGGAGGGCCACAGATACGCAGTATTTT. As protein: CSVELGRATDTQYF.

This chain uses TRBV20-1 with TRBJ2-2, with TRBD1 matching over 8 bases. Germline trimming cut 1 base from V and 2 bases from J; bases unmatched to any gene: 3. Germline V gene lookup returns CDR1 DFQATT and CDR2 SNEGSKA (reference sequence). The CDR3 has 15 residues. In DNA, the CDR3 is TGCAGTGCTAGAGGGGACAGGAGAAACACCGGGGAGCTGTTTTTT. Amino acid sequence: CSARGDRRNTGELFF.

The chain couples TRBV7-2 to TRBJ2-3; D unclear. The germline CDR1 and CDR2 sequences are SGHTA and FQGNSA. The CDR3 runs 14 residues. Deletions cut 4 bases from V and 7 bases from J, with 15 bases between. The CDR3 is CASSSPGSYNTQYF. The CDR3, as DNA: TGTGCCAGCAGCTCTCCCGGGTCCTACAATACGCAGTATTTT.

The chain employs TRBV18 and TRBJ2-7; tentative D call: TRBD1 (6 bases). V was clipped by 0 bases and J by 11 bases, with 23 bases between them. Germline CDR1 and CDR2: KGHSH and LQKENI. The CDR3 contains 16 residues. CDR3 bases: TGTGCCAGCTCACCACCGGGGCAGGGGTATGGGGGAAGGAAGTACTTC. Translating gives CASSPPGQGYGGRKYF.

This chain connects TRBV4-3 to TRBJ2-3, with D unclear. The CDR3 extends over 16 amino acids. Trimming stripped 0 bases from V and 1 base from J, with 11 bases between. Germline V CDR1 and CDR2: LGHNA, YSLEER. This CDR3 is CASSQDRPPGTDTQYF. CDR3 sequence (DNA): TGCGCCAGCAGCCAAGATCGGCCTCCTGGCACAGATACGCAGTATTTT.

This clonotype has more than one count but fewer than ten. V usage is TRBV6-5 and J usage is TRBJ1-2; D unresolved. The CDR3 consists of 15 residues. CDR1 MNHEY and CDR2 SVGAGI come from the germline V gene. Deletions cut 0 bases from V and 1 base from J, with 9 bases between. The CDR3 spells CASSYSSWDNYGYTF. DNA of the CDR3: TGTGCCAGCAGTTACTCGTCGTGGGATAACTATGGCTACACCTTC.

In nucleotides, the CDR3 is TGTGCCAGCTCACCCTTTTCGACAGGGCAAGGAAACACCATATATTTT. Translation gives CASSPFSTGQGNTIYF. The rearrangement uses TRBV18 and TRBJ1-3; 7 nucleotides align to TRBD1. This CDR3 region has 16 residues. The V segment lost 3 bases and the J segment 4 bases; nucleotides outside the gene matches: 9. Germline CDR1 is KGHSH and CDR2 is LQKENI.

This clonotype turned up a few times. The chain combines TRBV12-3 or TRBV12-4 with TRBJ2-2, with TRBD1 matching over 8 bases. J lost 1 base, V lost 6 bases, and 4 bases had no gene match. This CDR3 contains 15 residues. CDR3 DNA: TGTGCCAGCAGCCCAGGGGGCCGGAACACCGGGGAGCTGTTTTTT. Translated: CASSPGGRNTGELFF.

Only a few counts were recorded for this clonotype. The V gene is TRBV20-1, the J gene TRBJ1-2; TRBD1 matches at 7 bases. The CDR3 is 16 amino acids. J lost 3 bases, V lost 4 bases, and 14 bases had no gene match. Germline CDR1 and CDR2: DFQATT and SNEGSKA (reference sequence). The CDR3 loop is CSANPSVRGHYYGYTF. The DNA for the CDR3 is TGCAGTGCTAATCCCTCGGTTAGGGGGCATTACTATGGCTACACCTTC.

CDR3 sequence: CASSPRGARSYNEQFF. The CDR3 DNA follows: TGTGCCAGCAGCCCCAGGGGAGCTCGCTCCTACAATGAGCAGTTCTTC. V is TRBV6-2 or TRBV6-3 and J is TRBJ2-1, with D maybe TRBD1 (6 bases). V lost 6 bases and J lost 0, with 15 bases in between. The CDR3 runs to 16 residues. Germline CDR1 MNHEY, CDR2 SVGEGT.

The rearrangement joins TRBV18 to TRBJ1-4, with D unresolved. The CDR3 is made up of 12 amino acids. Trimming pared 3 bases from V and 13 bases from J, leaving 12 bases between. Germline V gene lookup returns CDR1 KGHSH and CDR2 LQKENI. The CDR3 region has the DNA TGTGCCAGCTCACCGACCCGCGAGGCACTGTTTTTT. It specifies CASSPTREALFF.